What follows are 21 T cell receptor beta chains derived from one specimen sequenced in a study of lymphopenia after photon versus proton radiotherapy. The protocol was immunoSEQ multiplex PCR, while the TCRdb copy is restricted to in-frame clones and leaves out a portion. This sample yields over 50,000 clones, of which 75% to 90% are seen a single time; roughly 2.3% belongs to the top ten. This specimen was peripheral blood, taken from a patient treated with photon-based radiotherapy. The receptors were gathered from a man aged 40-49 years with gastric cancer.

CDR3 coding DNA: TGTGCCTGCACCGGGACCTCCTACAATGAGCAGTTCTTC. It specifies CACTGTSYNEQFF. The V and J genes are TRBV30 and TRBJ2-1; D might be TRBD1 or TRBD2, each matching 5 bases. This CDR3 spans 13 amino acids. V lost 6 bases, J lost 0 bases, and 9 bases lay in between. Germline V gives CDR1 GTSNPN, CDR2 SVGIG (reference sequence).

With respect to this clone: The sample has other DNA sequences that encode this CDR3 too. The chain employs TRBV7-9 and TRBJ1-1, with D perhaps matching TRBD1 (5 bases). The CDR3 runs 13 residues. V was cut by 2 bases and J by 1 base, with 5 bases left in between. Germline V gene lookup returns CDR1 SEHNR and CDR2 FQNEAQ (reference sequence). The DNA of the CDR3 is TGTGCCAGCAGCTTACAGGGGAACACTGAAGCTTTCTTT. Translated: CASSLQGNTEAFF.

The gene calls are TRBV30 and TRBJ2-5, with D perhaps given as TRBD1 or TRBD2 (5 bases each). Germline lookup yields CDR1 GTSNPN and CDR2 SVGIG (reference sequence). The CDR3 length is 14 residues. V was shortened by 2 bases and J by 3 bases, with 13 bases between the two germline ends. As DNA, the CDR3 is TGTGCCTGGAGTACCCGGTGGGGGAAAGAGACCCAGTACTTC. As protein: CAWSTRWGKETQYF.

The rearrangement links TRBV4-2 to TRBJ2-7; a weak D match, TRBD2 (6 bases). The CDR3 has 13 residues. V lost 4 bases and J 3 bases, leaving 10 bases between the germline ends. In germline, CDR1 is LGHNA, CDR2 YNFKEQ. The CDR3: CASSLGGLYEQYF. In DNA form, the CDR3 reads TGTGCCAGCAGCCTTGGGGGACTCTACGAGCAGTACTTC.

The chain has TRBV29-1 and TRBJ1-2; the D gene is possibly TRBD1 (6 bases). Looked up from germline, CDR1 is SQVTM and CDR2 is ANQGSEA. There are 14 residues in the CDR3. Trimming left V 0 bases short and J 5 bases short, with 13 bases between. Here the CDR3 DNA reads TGCAGCGTTGAAGAGGACGGACAGCTATATGGCTACACCTTC. Translating gives CSVEEDGQLYGYTF.

This chain's CDR3 is CASSQGSVYNEQFF. CDR3 coding DNA: TGCGCCAGCAGCCAAGGTTCAGTCTACAATGAGCAGTTCTTC. The rearrangement uses TRBV4-1 and TRBJ2-1; no clear D. Germline CDR1 MGHRA, CDR2 YSYEKL. V was clipped by 1 base and J by 3 bases, with 7 bases between them. The CDR3 totals 14 residues.

In nucleotides, the CDR3 is TGTGCCAGCTCACCACCGGGTAGGGACTCCTACGAGCAGTACTTC. It codes for CASSPPGRDSYEQYF. This chain uses TRBV18 with TRBJ2-7; unclear D gene. The CDR3 totals 15 residues. Trimming shortened V by 0 bases and J by 0 bases, and 9 bases separated the two germline ends. Germline CDR1 reads KGHSH; CDR2 reads LQKENI.

The V gene is TRBV5-1, the J gene TRBJ2-5; D unresolved. There are 13 residues in the CDR3. The V gene lost 0 bases and the J gene lost 4 bases, with 7 bases spanning the gap. CDR1 is SGHRS and CDR2 is YFSETQ in the germline V gene. CDR3 in amino acids: CASSLGLGETQYF. In DNA, the CDR3 is TGCGCCAGCAGCTTGGGACTGGGAGAGACCCAGTACTTC. The complete variable domain, with remaining parts taken from reference TRBV5-1 and TRBJ2-5, reads KAGVTQTPRYLIKTRGQQVTLSCSPISGHRSVSWYQQTPGQGLQFLFEYFSETQRNKGNFPGRFSGRQFSNSRSEMNVSTLELGDSALYLCASSLGLGETQYFGPGTRLLVL.

CDR3 sequence: CASSLDEGYEQYF. CDR3 coding DNA: TGTGCCAGCAGCTTGGACGAAGGCTACGAGCAGTACTTC. The chain has TRBV5-5 and TRBJ2-7; D call uncertain. CDR1 and CDR2 (germline): SGHKS, YYEKEE (reference sequence). V lost 0 bases, J lost 3 bases, and 7 bases lay in between. There are 13 residues in the CDR3.

The CDR3 protein is CASSYQVANYGYTF. DNA for the CDR3: TGTGCCAGCAGCTATCAAGTAGCTAACTATGGCTACACCTTC. This chain uses TRBV5-8 with TRBJ1-2; D uncertain. CDR1 SGHTS and CDR2 YDEGEE come from the germline V gene. The CDR3 contains 14 residues. Trimming shortened V by 3 bases and J by 0 bases, and 9 bases separated the two germline ends. Complete variable domain (other parts from reference TRBV5-8 and TRBJ1-2): EAGVTQSPTHLIKTRGQQATLRCSPISGHTSVYWYQQALGLGLQFLLWYDEGEERNRGNFPPRFSGRQFPNYSSELNVNALELEDSALYLCASSYQVANYGYTFGSGTRLTVV.

CDR3 sequence: CASSRGQGAAGNTIYF. For the CDR3, the DNA is TGTGCCAGCAGCCGGGGACAGGGGGCAGCTGGAAACACCATATATTTT. V is TRBV7-9 and J is TRBJ1-3; 12 nucleotides line up with TRBD1. Germline CDR1 is SEHNR and CDR2 is FQNEAQ (reference sequence). The CDR3 loop spans 16 amino acids. V shed 5 bases and J 2 bases; nucleotides not matched to a gene: 4.

The chain employs TRBV7-2 and TRBJ2-3; D is undetermined. V lost 2 bases and J 0 bases, leaving 3 bases between the germline ends. The germline CDR1 and CDR2 sequences are SGHTA and FQGNSA. This CDR3 spans 13 amino acids. The DNA of the CDR3 is TGTGCCAGCAGCTTACAGAGCACAGATACGCAGTATTTT. Translated, it gives CASSLQSTDTQYF.

On this clone: The identical CDR3 is also encoded by other nucleotide sequences in the sample. The rearrangement uses TRBV2 and TRBJ2-7; perhaps TRBD2 as D (6 bases). V was shortened by 4 bases and J by 1 base, with 11 bases between the two germline ends. This CDR3 has 14 amino acids. CDR1 SNHLY and CDR2 FYNNEI come from the germline V gene. Here the CDR3 DNA reads TGTGCCAGCAGTGCGGGACTCTTGTCCTACGAGCAGTACTTC. As protein: CASSAGLLSYEQYF.

The V call is TRBV14, the J call TRBJ1-6, with 7 bases aligning to TRBD1. This CDR3 has 18 residues. The V segment lost 5 bases and the J segment 0 bases; nucleotides outside the gene matches: 10. Germline loops: CDR1 SGHDN, CDR2 FVKESK. The CDR3 region is CASSIGGPTLSYNSPLHF. CDR3 nucleotides: TGTGCCAGCAGCATAGGGGGCCCGACTCTCTCCTATAATTCACCCCTCCACTTT.

The rearrangement links TRBV19 to TRBJ2-2; TRBD1 might be the D (6 bases). This CDR3 is 13 amino acids long. Germline values: CDR1 LNHDA, CDR2 SQIVND (reference sequence). V was pared by 8 bases and J by 4 bases, with 11 bases between. CDR3 sequence reads: CASRQGFTGELFF. CDR3 nucleotide sequence: TGTGCCAGTCGCCAGGGGTTCACCGGGGAGCTGTTTTTT. The variable domain in full, completed from reference TRBV19 and TRBJ2-2, reads DGGITQSPKYLFRKEGQNVTLSCEQNLNHDAMYWYRQDPGQGLRLIYYSQIVNDFQKGDIAEGYSVSREKKESFPLTVTSAQKNPTAFYLCASRQGFTGELFFGEGSRLTVL.

The genes are TRBV10-3 and TRBJ1-2; D is ambiguous. This CDR3 contains 14 residues. Per the germline V gene, CDR1 is ENHRY and CDR2 is SYGVKD. V dropped 0 bases and J dropped 7 bases, with 12 bases sitting between them. CDR3 bases: TGTGCCATCAGTGAGTCGTTGACAACTGTTGGCTACACCTTC. This gives the protein CAISESLTTVGYTF.

This chain joins TRBV2 and TRBJ2-7; no clear D. Looked up from germline, CDR1 is SNHLY and CDR2 is FYNNEI. V was trimmed by 7 bases and J by 0 bases, leaving 10 bases between them. The CDR3 runs to 13 residues. The CDR3 DNA reads as TGTGCCAGCACCGGCTCCAGCTCCTACGAGCAGTACTTC. It codes for CASTGSSSYEQYF.

This clone was recorded only once. The rearrangement joins TRBV7-2 to TRBJ2-3; D call uncertain. Trimming took off 5 bases at V and 5 bases at J, with 11 bases between the two ends. The CDR3 runs 13 residues. Germline lookup yields CDR1 SGHTA and CDR2 FQGNSA. CDR3 DNA: TGTGCCAGCAGCCCCAGCTCCAGAGATACGCAGTATTTT. Its protein is CASSPSSRDTQYF. The full variable domain, completed using reference TRBV7-2 and TRBJ2-3, is GAGVSQSPSNKVTEKGKDVELRCDPISGHTALYWYRQSLGQGLEFLIYFQGNSAPDKSGLPSDRFSAERTGGSVSTLTIQRTQQEDSAVYLCASSPSSRDTQYFGPGTRLTVL.

The rearrangement uses TRBV4-3 and TRBJ1-4; D may be TRBD1 (6 bases). CDR3 size: 15 residues. V shed 3 bases and J shed 5 bases, with 13 bases lying between them. In germline, CDR1 is LGHNA, CDR2 YSLEER. Here the CDR3 reads CASSQAGQRNEKLFF. DNA for the CDR3: TGCGCCAGCAGCCAGGCAGGACAGCGGAATGAAAAACTGTTTTTT.

The rearrangement joins TRBV7-3 to TRBJ1-2, with D unresolved. CDR1 is SGHTA, CDR2 FQGTGA, per germline. The CDR3 consists of 16 residues. The V gene lost 1 base and the J gene lost 7 bases, with 19 bases spanning the gap. CDR3 DNA sequence: TGTGCCAGCAGCTTAAACCCCCCGGGCATTGAGGCTGGCTACACCTTC. Translating it yields CASSLNPPGIEAGYTF.

The chain joins TRBV10-3 to TRBJ1-5; perhaps TRBD1 as D (6 bases). The germline V and J ends were trimmed by 0 bases and 2 bases, with 8 bases remaining between them. The CDR3 covers 15 residues. Germline-derived CDR1 and CDR2 are ENHRY and SYGVKD. CDR3: CAISESSGGNQPQHF. In DNA, the CDR3 is TGTGCCATCAGTGAGTCTTCAGGGGGCAATCAGCCCCAGCATTTT.